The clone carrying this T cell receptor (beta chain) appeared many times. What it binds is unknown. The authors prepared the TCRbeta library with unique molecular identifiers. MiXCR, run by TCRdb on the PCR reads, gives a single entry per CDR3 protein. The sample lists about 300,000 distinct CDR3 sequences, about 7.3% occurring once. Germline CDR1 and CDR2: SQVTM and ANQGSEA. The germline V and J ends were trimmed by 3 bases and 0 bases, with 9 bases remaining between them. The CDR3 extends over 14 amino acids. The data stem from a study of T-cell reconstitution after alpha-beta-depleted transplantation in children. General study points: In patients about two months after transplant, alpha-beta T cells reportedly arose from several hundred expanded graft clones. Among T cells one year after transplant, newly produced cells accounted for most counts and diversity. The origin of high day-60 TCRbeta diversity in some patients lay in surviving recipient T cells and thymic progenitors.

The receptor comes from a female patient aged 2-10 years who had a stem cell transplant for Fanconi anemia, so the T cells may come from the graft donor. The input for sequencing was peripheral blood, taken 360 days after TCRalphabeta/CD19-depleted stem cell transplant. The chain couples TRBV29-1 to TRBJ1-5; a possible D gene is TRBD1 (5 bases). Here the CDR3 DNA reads TGCAGCGTTGAGCCCGGGGGTAGCAATCAGCCCCAGCATTTT. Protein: CSVEPGGSNQPQHF.